Listed below are T cell receptor beta chains from one sample, sequenced in a study of neoadjuvant nivolumab and ipilimumab in lung cancer. Profiling relied on immunoSEQ multiplex PCR, and the TCRdb table lists in-frame clones only, not all of them. The sample consists of roughly 34,000 clones, more than 85% of them appearing once. Sequences were derived from peripheral blood, sampled after neoadjuvant nivolumab, alone or with ipilimumab, at or shortly before surgery. Source of these receptors: an adult with non-small cell lung cancer. Both conserved end residues are part of each CDR3. A D gene is named only where the DNA matches it firmly. Only some rows state a clone size, as once, few, many or a class for expanded clones.

>.|TRBV27|TRBJ1-2|.
CASSAGTRLANYGYTF
TGTGCCAGCAGCGCCGGGACGCGGTTAGCTAACTATGGCTACACCTTC
>.|TRBV7-3|TRBJ2-7|once
CASSLTSSYEQYF
TGTGCCAGCAGCTTAACTAGCTCCTACGAGCAGTACTTC
>.|TRBV5-6|TRBJ1-5|.
CASSLYGGSNQPQHF
TGTGCCAGCAGCTTGTACGGGGGTAGCAATCAGCCCCAGCATTTT
>TRBD1|TRBV6-1|TRBJ1-1|.
CASKGAGGAFF
TGTGCCAGCAAAGGGGCAGGGGGAGCTTTCTTT
>TRBD2|TRBV5-1|TRBJ2-5|.
CASSPRTSGYQETQYF
TGCGCCAGCAGCCCAAGGACTAGCGGGTACCAAGAGACCCAGTACTTC
>.|TRBV5-5|TRBJ2-3|few
CASSLPATQIRTDTQYF
TGTGCCAGCAGCTTGCCGGCGACGCAAATCCGCACAGATACGCAGTATTTT
>TRBD2|TRBV6-5|TRBJ2-1|.
CASSYGTREFF
TGTGCCAGCAGTTATGGGACTAGAGAGTTCTTC
>.|TRBV5-4|TRBJ2-3|.
CASSFKDGTDTQYF
TGTGCCAGCAGCTTCAAGGACGGCACAGATACGCAGTATTTT
>.|TRBV6-1|TRBJ2-7|.
CAIFEGSSYEQYF
TGTGCCATTTTTGAAGGGAGCTCCTACGAGCAGTACTTC
>.|TRBV5-6|TRBJ2-5|.
CASSPWDRVQETQYF
TGTGCCAGCAGCCCTTGGGATCGGGTCCAAGAGACCCAGTACTTC
>.|TRBV14|TRBJ2-7|.
CASSQDSRYSYEQYF
TGTGCCAGCAGCCAGGACAGCCGATACTCCTACGAGCAGTACTTC
>.|TRBV5-1|TRBJ2-2|.
CASSPRTQNTGELFF
TGCGCCAGCAGCCCCAGGACCCAGAACACCGGGGAGCTGTTTTTT
>.|TRBV5-1|TRBJ2-2|.
CASSLEGQGSWELFF
TGCGCCAGCAGCTTGGAAGGCCAGGGTTCCTGGGAGCTGTTTTTT
>.|TRBV10-3|TRBJ1-1|.
CAISESRSTEAFF
TGTGCCATCAGTGAGTCGCGGTCGACTGAAGCTTTCTTT
>TRBD1|TRBV4-1|TRBJ1-5|.
CASSQGTLTGQPQHF
TGCGCCAGCAGCCAAGGAACGCTGACAGGGCAGCCCCAGCATTTT
>TRBD1|TRBV5-1|TRBJ1-1|once
CASSWTGVGSTEAFF
TGCGCCAGCAGCTGGACAGGGGTCGGAAGCACTGAAGCTTTCTTT
>.|TRBV29-1|TRBJ2-3|.
CSVRRGSTDTQYF
TGCAGCGTTAGGCGGGGTAGCACAGATACGCAGTATTTT
>TRBD1|TRBV11-2|TRBJ1-4|.
CASSSQGTVNEKLFF
TGTGCCAGCAGCAGCCAAGGGACAGTTAATGAAAAACTGTTTTTT
>TRBD2|TRBV15|TRBJ2-4|once
CATSKAGETKNIQYF
TGTGCCACCAGCAAGGCGGGAGAAACCAAAAACATTCAGTACTTC
>.|TRBV5-1|TRBJ2-2|.
CASSFTQTGELFF
TGCGCCAGCAGCTTCACACAGACCGGGGAGCTGTTTTTT
>TRBD1|TRBV5-8|TRBJ1-1|.
CASSRTGQGLLF
TGTGCCAGCAGCCGGACGGGACAGGGACTTCTCTTT
>TRBD2|TRBV6-4|TRBJ2-1|.
CASSDSGLHNEQFF
TGTGCCAGCAGTGACTCGGGACTACACAATGAGCAGTTCTTC
>TRBD2|TRBV7-2|TRBJ2-5|.
CASSLQGLAGGQTQYF
TGTGCCAGCAGCTTACAGGGACTAGCGGGAGGGCAGACCCAGTACTTC
>TRBD1|TRBV11-2|TRBJ1-1|.
CASSREQGISTEAFF
TGTGCCAGCAGCCGCGAACAGGGGATCAGCACTGAAGCTTTCTTT
>.|TRBV15|TRBJ1-4|.
CATSRDQSEKLFF
TGTGCCACCAGCAGAGATCAGTCTGAAAAACTGTTTTTT
>TRBD1|TRBV18|TRBJ1-3|.
CASSRSQGQEGNTIYF
TGTGCCAGCTCACGATCACAGGGGCAGGAAGGAAACACCATATATTTT
>.|TRBV11-3|TRBJ2-7|.
CASSGTYGGSEQYF
TGTGCCAGCAGTGGGACCTACGGAGGGAGCGAGCAGTACTTC
>TRBD2|TRBV7-2|TRBJ2-7|.
CASSWKRESSYEQYF
TGTGCCAGCAGCTGGAAGCGGGAGAGCTCCTACGAGCAGTACTTC
>.|TRBV10-3|TRBJ1-5|.
CAIRSEGNGPQHF
TGTGCCATCAGGTCTGAAGGAAATGGGCCCCAGCATTTT
>.|TRBV11-2|TRBJ2-7|.
CASSLRDSRTPYEQYF
TGTGCCAGCAGCTTGCGGGACAGTCGGACTCCTTACGAGCAGTACTTC
>TRBD1|TRBV2|TRBJ1-1|.
CASTGDRGRPMNTEAFF
TGTGCCAGCACCGGGGACAGGGGGCGACCAATGAACACTGAAGCTTTCTTT
>TRBD1|TRBV27|TRBJ1-2|.
CASSSNGQGSYGYTF
TGTGCCAGCAGTTCGAATGGACAGGGGTCCTATGGCTACACCTTC
>.|TRBV18|TRBJ1-1|.
CASSPRQGDTNTEAFF
TGTGCCAGCTCACCACGGCAGGGTGACACGAACACTGAAGCTTTCTTT
>TRBD2|TRBV5-1|TRBJ2-5|once
CASSTGVLAGGGQETQYF
TGCGCCAGCAGCACCGGGGTGCTAGCGGGAGGAGGCCAAGAGACCCAGTACTTC
>TRBD2|TRBV14|TRBJ2-1|once
CASSQGLAGFYNEQFF
TGTGCCAGCAGCCAGGGACTAGCGGGTTTCTACAATGAGCAGTTCTTC
>.|TRBV6-6|TRBJ1-1|.
CASSYEGATEAFF
TGTGCCAGCAGTTACGAGGGTGCCACTGAAGCTTTCTTT
>.|TRBV5-1|TRBJ2-3|once
CASSSLAGARTDTQYF
TGCGCCAGCAGCTCACTGGCAGGGGCCCGCACAGATACGCAGTATTTT
>TRBD1|TRBV18|TRBJ2-2|.
CASSLGTGNTGELFF
TGTGCCAGCTCACTAGGGACAGGCAACACCGGGGAGCTGTTTTTT
>TRBD1|TRBV28|TRBJ1-1|.
CASTHPGGLFRLNTEAFF
TGTGCCAGTACCCATCCAGGGGGCTTGTTTAGATTGAACACTGAAGCTTTCTTT
>.|TRBV11-2|TRBJ2-7|.
CASSPDRGYEQYF
TGTGCCAGCAGCCCCGACCGGGGCTACGAGCAGTACTTC
>.|TRBV7-2|TRBJ2-3|.
CASSLVRTDTQYF
TGTGCCAGCAGCTTAGTTCGGACAGATACGCAGTATTTT
>.|TRBV11-2|TRBJ1-4|.
CASSLGGFNEKLFF
TGTGCCAGCAGCTTAGGGGGTTTTAATGAAAAACTGTTTTTT